These 13 T cell receptor beta chains came from one sample sequenced in a study of vaccination and CD4 T cells after COVID-19. Their antigen targets remain unknown. Cultured CD4+ T-cell DNA underwent Oncomine TCR Beta short-read sequencing. TCRdb ran MiXCR on the PCR reads and lists one entry per CDR3 protein. Counted here are about 20,000 distinct CDR3 sequences, about 68% occurring once; the ten biggest clones make up 3.5% to 4.5%. Stated treatment: approximately 9-day PBMC culture with coronavirus spike peptide pools or control peptides (ViraFEST assay). Sequencing was done on a sample of CD4+ T cells from blood, cultured in vitro. These receptor sequences come from a human donor who had recovered from COVID-19.

This chain uses TRBV19 with TRBJ1-2, with D possibly matching TRBD1 (6 bases). The V end lost 10 bases, the J end lost 0 bases, and 12 bases lay between the germline ends. Per the germline V gene, CDR1 is LNHDA and CDR2 is SQIVND (reference sequence). There are 13 residues in the CDR3. The chain's CDR3 is CATQGPANYGYTF. In DNA, the CDR3 is TGTGCCACTCAGGGGCCGGCTAACTATGGCTACACCTTC.

The chain joins TRBV6-2 or TRBV6-3 to TRBJ2-3; 10 positions agree with TRBD2. The V gene end was trimmed by 0 bases and the J gene end by 7 bases; junction bases not matched to a gene: 16. Germline assignment: CDR1 MNHEY and CDR2 SVGEGT. The CDR3 has 19 residues. Here the CDR3 DNA reads TGTGCCAGCAGTTACTCCCCCTGGGAGCGGGGGGGCACACACAATACGCAGTATTTT. Encoded protein: CASSYSPWERGGTHNTQYF.

Here the CDR3 reads CASSLEDRLYQPQHF. The DNA for the CDR3 is TGTGCCAGCAGCTTAGAGGACAGGTTGTATCAGCCCCAGCATTTT. This chain links TRBV7-2 with TRBJ1-5, with TRBD1 matching over 7 bases. This CDR3 has 15 residues. CDR1 and CDR2 (germline): SGHTA, FQGNSA. J was trimmed by 5 bases and V by 1 base; bases with no gene match: 5.

The chain recombines TRBV28 with TRBJ1-5, with D uncertain. The CDR3 spans 13 residues. The germline CDR1 and CDR2 sequences are MDHEN and SYDVKM. Trimming took 5 bases from V and 5 from J, leaving 10 bases between them. CDR3 DNA: TGTGCCAGCAGTCCGTATCGTTATCAGCCCCAGCATTTT. Its translation: CASSPYRYQPQHF.

The rearrangement uses TRBV28 and TRBJ1-2, with D hard to call. V was shortened by 2 bases and J by 8 bases, with 6 bases between the two germline ends. Germline loops: CDR1 MDHEN, CDR2 SYDVKM. The CDR3 is 11 amino acids. The DNA for the CDR3 is TGTGCCAGCAGTTTAGGCCGCGGCTACACCTTC. Protein sequence: CASSLGRGYTF.

V gene TRBV2 combines with J gene TRBJ2-7; D is tentatively TRBD1 or TRBD2 (5 bases each). This CDR3 spans 14 amino acids. Germline loops: CDR1 SNHLY, CDR2 FYNNEI. The germline V and J ends were trimmed by 6 bases and 6 bases, with 18 bases remaining between them. The CDR3 DNA reads TGTGCCAGCAGGAGTCTCCGGGACCCCATCGAGCAGTACTTC. This translates into CASRSLRDPIEQYF. Drawing the rest from reference TRBV2 and TRBJ2-7, the complete variable domain is EPEVTQTPSHQVTQMGQEVILRCVPISNHLYFYWYRQILGQKVEFLVSFYNNEISEKSEIFDDQFSVERPDGSNFTLKIRSTKLEDSAMYFCASRSLRDPIEQYFGPGTRLTVT.

CDR3 nucleotide sequence: TGTGCCAGCAGCCCTCCGCGTCCTTCCTACGAGCAGTACTTC. Its translation is CASSPPRPSYEQYF. The chain recombines TRBV7-2 with TRBJ2-7; D gene unclear. The germline V gene encodes CDR1 SGHTA and CDR2 FQGNSA. Trimming shortened V by 5 bases and J by 1 base, and 12 bases separated the two germline ends. This CDR3 is built from 14 residues.

This chain uses TRBV7-2 with TRBJ1-2, with 7 bases that match TRBD1. The V gene's germline CDR1 is SGHTA and CDR2 FQGNSA. The CDR3 loop spans 13 amino acids. J was trimmed by 10 bases and V by 3 bases; bases with no gene match: 8. This CDR3 reads CASSLMGGQYYTF. The CDR3 coding sequence is TGTGCCAGCAGCTTGATGGGGGGACAGTACTACACCTTC.

V gene TRBV27 combines with J gene TRBJ1-5; D uncertain. The CDR3 spans 13 residues. Germline CDR1 and CDR2: MNHEY and SMNVEV (reference sequence). Deletions cut 2 bases from V and 4 bases from J, with 6 bases between. The CDR3 protein is CASSLVANQPQHF. The DNA of the CDR3 is TGTGCCAGCAGTTTAGTGGCTAATCAGCCCCAGCATTTT.

The chain links TRBV6-2 or TRBV6-3 to TRBJ1-5, with D tentatively TRBD1 (5 bases). Germline CDR1 is MNHEY and CDR2 is SVGEGT. V was clipped by 6 bases and J by 4 bases, with 16 bases between them. The CDR3 sequence is 15 residues long. CDR3 DNA sequence: TGTGCCAGCAGAGGGTGGCAGGGTCGGAATCAGCCCCAGCATTTT. This codes for CASRGWQGRNQPQHF.

V gene TRBV6-1 combines with J gene TRBJ2-7, with TRBD2 identical over 9 bases. Per the germline V gene, CDR1 is MNHNS and CDR2 is SASEGT. J was trimmed by 0 bases and V by 6 bases; bases with no gene match: 3. CDR3 length: 14 residues. CDR3 sequence (DNA): TGTGCCAGCAGCCCGGGACTAGCCTCCTACGAGCAGTACTTC. Translated, it gives CASSPGLASYEQYF.

This chain joins TRBV27 and TRBJ1-2; TRBD1 matches at 7 bases. Trimming at V came to 4 bases and at J to 4 bases, leaving 6 bases not matched to a gene. The CDR3 is made up of 14 amino acids. Per germline, CDR1 MNHEY and CDR2 SMNVEV (reference sequence). CDR3 bases: TGTGCCAGCAGTTACAGGGGCTTTGGCTATGGCTACACCTTC. It encodes CASSYRGFGYGYTF.

The chain couples TRBV19 to TRBJ1-5; D gene ambiguous. V lost 4 bases to trimming and J lost 3 bases, with 10 bases between them. Per the germline V gene, CDR1 is LNHDA and CDR2 is SQIVND (reference sequence). CDR3 length: 14 amino acids. DNA of the CDR3: TGTGCCAGTAGTAATGCTATCGCCAATCAGCCCCAGCATTTT. Its protein is CASSNAIANQPQHF. The variable domain in full, completed from reference TRBV19 and TRBJ1-5, reads DGGITQSPKYLFRKEGQNVTLSCEQNLNHDAMYWYRQDPGQGLRLIYYSQIVNDFQKGDIAEGYSVSREKKESFPLTVTSAQKNPTAFYLCASSNAIANQPQHFGDGTRLSIL.